This TCR beta chain was recorded in a study of Ad26.COV2.S vaccination and SARS-CoV-2 variants. Study information: The donor participated in the COV1001 trial, in its Ad26.COV2.S arm. The study, taken as a whole, reports: The study found similar non-spike TCR breadth in vaccine and placebo recipients. It is possible that the TCR breadth and depth analyses underestimated the total T cell responses.

Treatment described: some 19 received Ad26.COV2.S at low or high dose, single or two shots; about 5 received placebo; per-sample allocation not given. Each sample was drawn 63 days after the first injection (of vaccine or placebo). Donation came from an adult in Boston who was aged 18-55 years. A remark on this clone: The antigen remains unidentified.

Data came from immunoSEQ multiplex PCR; TCRdb stores just in-frame clones and leaves some out. The data hold hundreds of thousands of clones, with around 86% observed a single time. The V end was cut by 1 base, the J end by 4 bases, with 10 bases between. The germline V gene encodes CDR1 LGHDT and CDR2 YNNKEL (reference sequence). CDR3 length: 14 residues. The source was peripheral blood, collected in a trial of Ad26.COV2.S vaccine versus placebo. This TCR was sampled from a person aged 18-60 years who received the Ad26.COV2.S COVID-19 vaccine or a placebo. The chain recombines TRBV3-1 (or the pseudogene TRBV3-2) with TRBJ1-2; tentative D call: TRBD1 (5 bases). CDR3 bases: TGTGCCAGCAGCCAAGTCGACAGCCCCTATGGCTACACCTTC. Translating gives CASSQVDSPYGYTF.